This T cell receptor beta chain was identified during a study of T cell responses to AZD1222 COVID-19 vaccine. Study findings and constraints: Close to half of spike-specific TCRs reportedly recognize unmutated variant regions.

Repertoires were generated with immunoSEQ multiplex PCR, while TCRdb's copy carries only in-frame clones and drops some. Of approximately 150,000 clones in the sample, around 91% were seen once. With respect to this clone: No antigen is known for it.

This CDR3 has 16 amino acids. V was clipped by 5 bases and J by 5 bases; unmatched bases: 8. Germline V gene lookup returns CDR1 MNHEY and CDR2 SVGEGT. The chain recombines TRBV6-2 or TRBV6-3 with TRBJ2-2; TRBD2 matches 10 bases. The sequences come from peripheral blood, collected 28 days after the second AZD1222 dose. This clonotype was obtained from an adult who received the AZD1222 COVID-19 vaccine. The CDR3: CASSGSGGAWTGELFF. The CDR3 bases are TGTGCCAGCAGTGGCAGCGGGGGGGCTTGGACCGGGGAGCTGTTTTTT.